The next 27 T cell receptor beta chains were all read from a single sample in a study of beta chain features in type 1 diabetes. The antigens of these receptors remain unknown. Expressed TCRB transcripts got sequenced, as all isolated RNA was reverse transcribed. Clones were read by immunoSEQ multiplex PCR, and TCRdb kept only the in-frame ones, dropping some. The table lists some 660,000 clones, 11% to 15% of them singletons. The study, taken as a whole, reports: Patients with Type 1 diabetes showed moderately but significantly shorter TCRB CDR3s in all four CD4+ subsets.

Sequencing was performed on naive CD4+ T cells from blood. These receptors all stem from a man aged 18 to 29 with type 1 diabetes.

The CDR3 is CASSPGQGDQPQHF. CDR3 DNA sequence: TGTGCCAGCAGCCCCGGACAGGGAGATCAGCCCCAGCATTTT. This chain connects TRBV9 to TRBJ1-5; TRBD1 agrees at 8 bases. Trimming took 4 bases from V and 5 from J; bases not matched to a gene: 5. This CDR3 is 14 amino acids long. CDR1 SGDLS and CDR2 YYNGEE come from the germline V gene.

This clone is a singleton in its sample. V gene TRBV11-2 combines with J gene TRBJ2-5, with TRBD2 matching over 8 bases. In germline, CDR1 is SGHAT, CDR2 FQNNGV. Trimming took 0 bases from V and 5 from J; bases not matched to a gene: 8. This CDR3 is 16 amino acids long. The CDR3 DNA follows: TGTGCCAGCAGCTTAGACCCACTTGGCGGGGGGGAGACCCAGTACTTC. As protein: CASSLDPLGGGETQYF.

This clone was seen a handful of times. The chain joins TRBV6-5 to TRBJ1-2; tentative D call: TRBD1 (5 bases). There are 14 residues in the CDR3. The germline gives CDR1 MNHEY, CDR2 SVGAGI. Trimming took off 3 bases at V and 4 bases at J, with 12 bases between the two ends. CDR3 bases: TGTGCCAGCAGTTATGGGGGTCTGGTCTATGGCTACACCTTC. Translation: CASSYGGLVYGYTF.

The chain joins TRBV6-5 to TRBJ2-7; 7 nucleotides agree with TRBD1. In germline, CDR1 is MNHEY, CDR2 SVGAGI. V shed 1 base, J shed 2 bases, and the junction held 5 bases outside the gene matches. This CDR3 has 15 residues. CDR3 amino acids: CASSYYTGAAYEQYF. Written as DNA, the CDR3 is TGTGCCAGCAGTTACTATACAGGGGCGGCCTACGAGCAGTACTTC.

This clone was recorded a few times. This chain joins TRBV4-2 and TRBJ2-3, with 10 bases identical to TRBD2. The CDR3 contains 16 residues. Germline V gene data show CDR1 as LGHNA and CDR2 as YNFKEQ. Unmatched junction bases numbered 3, after V lost 2 bases and J lost 1 base. This chain's CDR3 is CASSQKSGGGTDTQYF. The CDR3 DNA reads as TGTGCCAGCAGCCAAAAGAGCGGGGGGGGCACAGATACGCAGTATTTT.

This clone has just a few counts. This sequence joins TRBV5-1 and TRBJ2-7; 9 nucleotides match TRBD1. This CDR3 spans 15 amino acids. Germline lookup yields CDR1 SGHRS and CDR2 YFSETQ. With V trimmed by 4 bases and J by 2 bases, 7 bases remained unmatched. CDR3 loop: CASSAGTGSTYEQYF. The DNA of the CDR3 is TGCGCCAGCAGCGCCGGGACAGGGAGTACCTACGAGCAGTACTTC.

The DNA of the CDR3 is TGCGCCAGCAGCCCATTTTTCACAGGGAGCAGCTCCTACAATGAGCAGTTCTTC. Amino acids: CASSPFFTGSSSYNEQFF. V is TRBV4-1 and J is TRBJ2-1; a possible D gene is TRBD1 (6 bases). The CDR3 is 18 amino acids. V dropped 4 bases and J dropped 0 bases, with 19 bases sitting between them. Germline loops: CDR1 MGHRA, CDR2 YSYEKL.

The V gene is TRBV6-1, the J gene TRBJ1-4; tentatively, D is TRBD1 (5 bases). Per germline, CDR1 MNHNS and CDR2 SASEGT. The CDR3 runs 16 residues. V was shortened by 3 bases and J by 0 bases, with 11 bases between the two germline ends. The CDR3 region has the DNA TGTGCCAGCAGTGAGCTGAGGGGAGCAACTAATGAAAAACTGTTTTTT. Its protein product is CASSELRGATNEKLFF.

V usage is TRBV7-9 and J usage is TRBJ2-1, with D uncertain. The V end was cut by 5 bases, the J end by 8 bases, with 16 bases between. The CDR3 extends over 14 amino acids. Germline V gene sequence: CDR1 SEHNR, CDR2 FQNEAQ (reference sequence). The CDR3 loop reads CASSIWASSDEQFF. CDR3 nucleotide sequence: TGTGCCAGCAGCATTTGGGCCTCCTCCGATGAGCAGTTCTTC.

The V gene is TRBV19, the J gene TRBJ2-1; 12 bases agree with TRBD1. Germline V gene data show CDR1 as LNHDA and CDR2 as SQIVND (reference sequence). Losses at the gene ends were 11 bases for V and 7 bases for J; bases not matched to a gene: 9. The CDR3 totals 14 residues. The CDR3 loop is CAGPPGQGANEQFF. The CDR3 DNA sequence: TGTGCCGGCCCCCCGGGACAGGGGGCAAATGAGCAGTTCTTC.

The rearrangement joins TRBV7-2 to TRBJ2-7; D unresolved. V was pared by 5 bases and J by 0 bases, with 11 bases between. The CDR3 covers 14 residues. Germline values: CDR1 SGHTA, CDR2 FQGNSA. In DNA form, the CDR3 reads TGTGCCAGCAGCCTGACGGTGACCTCCTACGAGCAGTACTTC. This encodes CASSLTVTSYEQYF.

The chain is built from TRBV5-4 and TRBJ2-1, with 10 bases matching TRBD2. The J segment lost 8 bases and the V segment lost 6 bases, leaving 14 bases of the junction unmatched. The CDR3 sequence is 16 residues long. Germline V lookup: CDR1 SGHNT, CDR2 YYREEE (reference sequence). The CDR3 DNA reads as TGTGCCAGCATCCTGATGTCTAGCGGGAGAAACTATGAGCAGTTCTTC. It codes for CASILMSSGRNYEQFF.

The chain combines TRBV11-2 with TRBJ1-3, with a weak D call TRBD1 (6 bases). CDR3 length equals 13 residues. Germline CDR1 is SGHAT and CDR2 is FQNNGV. The V gene lost 3 bases and the J gene lost 4 bases, with 7 bases spanning the gap. In DNA, the CDR3 is TGTGCCAGCAGCTTCGACAGGGGAAACACCATATATTTT. Protein product: CASSFDRGNTIYF. Using reference TRBV11-2 and TRBJ1-3 for the parts outside the CDR3, the full variable domain is EAGVAQSPRYKIIEKRQSVAFWCNPISGHATLYWYQQILGQGPKLLIQFQNNGVVDDSQLPKDRFSAERLKGVDSTLKIQPAKLEDSAVYLCASSFDRGNTIYFGEGSWLTVV.

This clone was counted between two and nine times. The sample holds other DNA sequences that translate to the same CDR3. The V and J genes are TRBV18 and TRBJ2-5; weak D call: TRBD2 (5 bases). The CDR3 contains 13 residues. Germline loops: CDR1 KGHSH, CDR2 LQKENI. The V and J ends lost 3 bases and 5 bases respectively, with 10 bases between them. DNA of the CDR3: TGTGCCAGCTCACCTCCTAGCCGGGAGACCCAGTACTTC. Translation: CASSPPSRETQYF.

V is TRBV7-2 and J is TRBJ2-2; a weak D match, TRBD2 (5 bases). The CDR3 length is 14 residues. Germline assignment: CDR1 SGHTA and CDR2 FQGNSA. Trimming took 6 bases from V and 2 from J, leaving 10 bases between them. The CDR3 DNA reads as TGTGCCAGCAGGAGAGGGCTAAACACCGGGGAGCTGTTTTTT. It specifies CASRRGLNTGELFF.

The count of this clone is one. V gene TRBV19 combines with J gene TRBJ1-5, with D perhaps TRBD1 (6 bases). Trimming shortened V by 2 bases and J by 4 bases, and 15 bases separated the two germline ends. CDR1 is LNHDA, CDR2 SQIVND, per germline (reference sequence). This CDR3 has 16 residues. The CDR3 here is CASSIIGGRGNQPQHF. As DNA, the CDR3 is TGTGCCAGTAGTATAATAGGAGGAAGGGGGAATCAGCCCCAGCATTTT.

About this clone itself: This same CDR3 is encoded by further DNA sequences in the sample. V is TRBV9 and J is TRBJ1-2, with D unresolved. Per the germline V gene, CDR1 is SGDLS and CDR2 is YYNGEE. The CDR3 is 13 amino acids. Trimming removed 0 bases from V and 1 base from J, with 4 bases in between. Here the CDR3 DNA reads TGTGCCAGCAGCGTAGACCTTAACTATGGCTACACCTTC. Translation: CASSVDLNYGYTF.

This clone came up a few times. The chain is built from TRBV28 and TRBJ1-2; D remains ambiguous. Per the germline V gene, CDR1 is MDHEN and CDR2 is SYDVKM. This CDR3 region has 13 residues. Between the trimmed V and J ends, which lost 2 bases and 1 base, there was a span of 5 bases. The CDR3 DNA is TGTGCCAGCAGTTTAGCGAGTAACTATGGCTACACCTTC. This encodes CASSLASNYGYTF.

A few counts support this clone. The chain couples TRBV7-9 to TRBJ2-7, with 7 bases fitting TRBD1. Germline V CDR1 and CDR2: SEHNR, FQNEAQ (reference sequence). V trimming: 2 bases; J trimming: 4 bases; junction bases outside the gene matches: 5. This CDR3 is 14 amino acids long. The CDR3 region is CASSLRDRVYEQYF. The CDR3 bases are TGTGCCAGCAGCTTACGGGACAGAGTATACGAGCAGTACTTC.

The chain combines TRBV7-9 with TRBJ1-1; D is uncertain. The length of the CDR3 is 12 residues. V was cut by 4 bases and J by 1 base, with 4 bases left in between. In germline, CDR1 is SEHNR, CDR2 FQNEAQ (reference sequence). In DNA form, the CDR3 reads TGTGCCAGCAGCTATCAGAACACTGAAGCTTTCTTT. Encoded protein: CASSYQNTEAFF. Full variable domain (outside the CDR3, taken from reference TRBV7-9 and TRBJ1-1): DTGVSQNPRHKITKRGQNVTFRCDPISEHNRLYWYRQTLGQGPEFLTYFQNEAQLEKSRLLSDRFSAERPKGSFSTLEIQRTEQGDSAMYLCASSYQNTEAFFGQGTRLTVV.

This clone has more than one count but fewer than ten. This sequence joins TRBV2 and TRBJ2-7; possibly TRBD2 for D (6 bases). The CDR3 totals 12 residues. In germline, CDR1 is SNHLY, CDR2 FYNNEI. Trimming took off 5 bases at V and 4 bases at J, with 9 bases between the two ends. CDR3 amino acids: CASSKEGYEQYF. CDR3 nucleotide sequence: TGTGCCAGCAGTAAGGAGGGTTACGAGCAGTACTTC.

The V call is TRBV13, the J call TRBJ2-7, with 15 bases aligning to TRBD2. With 2 bases clipped from V and 2 bases from J, the junction kept 4 bases outside the gene matches. The germline CDR1 and CDR2 sequences are PRHDT and FYEKMQ (reference sequence). The CDR3 has 17 residues. For the CDR3, the DNA is TGTGCCAGCAGCTTAAGGACTAGCGGGAGGGAAGCCTACGAGCAGTACTTC. Residues: CASSLRTSGREAYEQYF. The full variable domain, rest sourced from reference TRBV13 and TRBJ2-7, is AAGVIQSPRHLIKEKRETATLKCYPIPRHDTVYWYQQGPGQDPQFLISFYEKMQSDKGSIPDRFSAQQFSDYHSELNMSSLELGDSALYFCASSLRTSGREAYEQYFGPGTRLTVT.

The chain couples TRBV6-5 to TRBJ2-2; D is uncertain. This CDR3 is 13 amino acids long. CDR1 is MNHEY and CDR2 is SVGAGI in the germline V gene. V shed 10 bases and J shed 2 bases, with 11 bases lying between them. The CDR3 coding sequence is TGTGCCATTCGAGTGGTAAACACCGGGGAGCTGTTTTTT. This translates into CAIRVVNTGELFF.

There are a few counts of this clone. This rearrangement joins TRBV28 to TRBJ2-7, with D possibly matching TRBD1 (6 bases). This CDR3 comprises 14 residues. V lost 6 bases, J lost 4 bases, and 16 bases lay in between. Germline V gene sequence: CDR1 MDHEN, CDR2 SYDVKM. The CDR3 sequence is CASRATQGWYEQYF. CDR3 DNA: TGTGCCAGCAGGGCCACACAGGGATGGTACGAGCAGTACTTC.

The sample holds a few counts of this clone. This chain links TRBV29-1 with TRBJ1-4, with 8 bases aligning to TRBD1. The length of the CDR3 is 13 residues. Germline assignment: CDR1 SQVTM and CDR2 ANQGSEA. The J segment lost 8 bases and the V segment lost 6 bases, leaving 8 bases of the junction unmatched. CDR3 sequence (DNA): TGCAGCGTCCTCAGGGGGCGAGGCGAAAAACTGTTTTTT. Protein sequence: CSVLRGRGEKLFF.

The table lists this clone with a few counts. The chain links TRBV4-1 to TRBJ1-1; TRBD1 matches at 8 bases. The CDR3 extends over 14 amino acids. CDR1 is MGHRA, CDR2 YSYEKL, per germline. V was clipped by 4 bases and J by 5 bases; unmatched bases: 6. The CDR3 reads CASSRTGSGTEAFF. The CDR3 DNA is TGCGCCAGCAGCCGGACAGGGTCGGGGACTGAAGCTTTCTTT.

The sample holds a few counts of this clone. The chain links TRBV6-1 to TRBJ2-1; a possible D gene is TRBD1 (5 bases). The germline gives CDR1 MNHNS, CDR2 SASEGT. V was cut by 2 bases and J by 4 bases, with 12 bases left in between. This CDR3 comprises 15 residues. CDR3 sequence: CASSERRGLYNEQFF. The CDR3 bases are TGTGCCAGCAGTGAAAGAAGGGGTCTATACAATGAGCAGTTCTTC.